This T cell receptor beta chain comes out of a study of blood T cell repertoires in COVID-19. Study context: The United States, Italy and Spain were the sources of the acute and convalescent COVID-19 samples.

The CDR3 spans 16 residues. Germline CDR1 and CDR2: LNHDA and SQIVND (reference sequence). Between the trimmed V and J ends, which lost 0 bases and 0 bases, there was a span of 12 bases. The data were produced by immunoSEQ multiplex PCR, yet TCRdb's version contains in-frame clones alone and is incomplete. The sample records approximately 160,000 clones, 84% being singletons. Material: peripheral blood. The V and J genes are TRBV19 and TRBJ2-7, with D possibly matching TRBD2 (6 bases). This clonotype originated in a man aged 40-49 years who had recovered from COVID-19. The CDR3 DNA reads TGTGCCAGTAGTATAGACGTCCGGGGGAGCTCCTACGAGCAGTACTTC. Protein sequence: CASSIDVRGSSYEQYF.